The 30 T cell receptor beta chains below were found in one sample sequenced in a study of early T cells in non-severe SARS-CoV-2 infection. In TCRdb, the 5' RACE reads were re-called with MiXCR into one record per CDR3 protein. The sample has around 46,000 distinct CDR3 sequences; 5% to 6.5% are singletons. The source material was whole blood, sampled at baseline. The receptor set was obtained from an adult who was a healthcare worker with PCR-confirmed SARS-CoV-2 infection or an uninfected control (not recorded which).

The chain uses TRBV7-2 and TRBJ1-2; D not certain. Trimming left V 1 base short and J 0 bases short, with 9 bases between. The CDR3 consists of 15 residues. Germline V gene lookup returns CDR1 SGHTA and CDR2 FQGNSA. CDR3 nucleotide sequence: TGTGCCAGCAGCTTAGTGGCGAGAGCTAACTATGGCTACACCTTC. Its protein product is CASSLVARANYGYTF. The whole variable domain, remainder taken from reference TRBV7-2 and TRBJ1-2, is GAGVSQSPSNKVTEKGKDVELRCDPISGHTALYWYRQSLGQGLEFLIYFQGNSAPDKSGLPSDRFSAERTGGSVSTLTIQRTQQEDSAVYLCASSLVARANYGYTFGSGTRLTVV.

This clonotype was picked up many times. This chain links TRBV19 with TRBJ2-1, with D tentatively TRBD2 (6 bases). V dropped 9 bases and J dropped 5 bases, with 17 bases sitting between them. The CDR3 contains 14 residues. Germline V gives CDR1 LNHDA, CDR2 SQIVND (reference sequence). CDR3 in amino acids: CASRETWGDNEQFF. In DNA, the CDR3 is TGTGCCAGCCGGGAGACCTGGGGAGACAATGAGCAGTTCTTC.

This clonotype was counted between two and nine times. The gene calls are TRBV7-9 and TRBJ2-7, with 7 bases identical to TRBD1. There are 13 residues in the CDR3. Germline V gene lookup returns CDR1 SEHNR and CDR2 FQNEAQ (reference sequence). V lost 4 bases, J lost 2 bases, and 2 bases stayed unmatched. This CDR3 reads CASSWGTAYEQYF. DNA for the CDR3: TGTGCCAGCAGCTGGGGGACAGCCTACGAGCAGTACTTC.

This clonotype was picked up a small number of times. The V gene is TRBV7-6, the J gene TRBJ2-5; the match to TRBD2 covers 12 bases. CDR1 is SGHVS and CDR2 is FNYEAQ in the germline V gene. This CDR3 spans 16 amino acids. The ends lost 4 bases at V and 4 bases at J; junction bases unmatched: 7. Here the CDR3 reads CASSSFLAGGGETQYF. The DNA of the CDR3 is TGTGCCAGCAGCTCATTCCTAGCGGGAGGGGGAGAGACCCAGTACTTC.

This chain connects TRBV20-1 to TRBJ1-5, with TRBD1 as a possible D gene (6 bases). The germline gives CDR1 DFQATT, CDR2 SNEGSKA (reference sequence). V was trimmed by 6 bases and J by 5 bases, leaving 32 bases between them. CDR3 length: 19 residues. CDR3 nucleotides: TGCAGTGCAGAAGATTATGGGAGGACAGCCCAAACGATTTATCAGCCCCAGCATTTT. Amino acids: CSAEDYGRTAQTIYQPQHF.

At least ten counts were recorded for this clonotype. The chain links TRBV6-6 to TRBJ2-7; D is unresolved. V lost 4 bases, J lost 2 bases, and 9 bases lay in between. This CDR3 has 13 amino acids. Germline CDR1 MNHNY, CDR2 SVGAGI (reference sequence). The CDR3, as DNA: TGTGCCAGCAGTTTGGCGGAGACCTACGAGCAGTACTTC. Amino acid sequence: CASSLAETYEQYF.

At least ten counts were recorded for this clonotype. The chain links TRBV12-3 or TRBV12-4 to TRBJ1-1, with D possibly TRBD1 on 5 matching bases. The V gene lost 5 bases and the J gene lost 5 bases, with 15 bases spanning the gap. This CDR3 spans 14 amino acids. Here the CDR3 reads CASSAQGTGTEAFF. For the CDR3, the DNA is TGTGCCAGCAGTGCCCAGGGTACGGGGACTGAAGCTTTCTTT.

V gene TRBV20-1 combines with J gene TRBJ2-1; 9 bases are a match to TRBD2. Germline values: CDR1 DFQATT, CDR2 SNEGSKA (reference sequence). The CDR3 consists of 12 residues. Unmatched junction bases numbered 1, after V lost 1 base and J lost 9 bases. CDR3 protein: CSARGGLAEQFF. In DNA form, the CDR3 reads TGCAGTGCTAGAGGGGGACTAGCTGAGCAGTTCTTC.

This clonotype was seen only a few times. V usage is TRBV11-2 and J usage is TRBJ1-2; maybe TRBD1 (6 bases). This CDR3 is built from 13 residues. V lost 6 bases to trimming and J lost 9 bases, with 17 bases between them. Germline values: CDR1 SGHAT, CDR2 FQNNGV. The chain's CDR3 is CASSVDRPWSYTF. In DNA form, the CDR3 reads TGTGCCAGCAGTGTAGACAGGCCGTGGAGCTACACCTTC.

This clonotype was picked up many times. The chain carries TRBV7-2 and TRBJ2-7; D perhaps matches TRBD1 (6 bases). From germline, CDR1 is SGHTA and CDR2 FQGNSA. Trimming pared 5 bases from V and 6 bases from J, leaving 17 bases between. The CDR3 is made up of 14 amino acids. CDR3 protein: CASSPWTGGLEQYF. DNA for the CDR3: TGTGCCAGCAGCCCATGGACTGGGGGCCTCGAGCAGTACTTC.

This clonotype occurred a few times. V usage is TRBV18 and J usage is TRBJ2-1, with D unresolved. The CDR3 sequence is 14 residues long. Between the trimmed V and J ends, which lost 3 bases and 3 bases, there was a span of 9 bases. The germline V gene has CDR1 KGHSH and CDR2 LQKENI. This CDR3 reads CASSPPADYNEQFF. The CDR3 DNA follows: TGTGCCAGCTCACCGCCGGCGGACTACAATGAGCAGTTCTTC.

This clonotype has just a few counts. V is TRBV20-1 and J is TRBJ2-5; TRBD2 matches at 8 bases. This CDR3 spans 13 amino acids. Trimming removed 6 bases from V and 1 base from J; junction bases left unmatched: 4. Germline V gives CDR1 DFQATT, CDR2 SNEGSKA (reference sequence). This CDR3 is CSARTSGQETQYF. The CDR3 bases are TGCAGTGCCCGCACTAGCGGCCAAGAGACCCAGTACTTC.

This clonotype was recorded at least ten times. The J gene is TRBJ2-5, the V gene TRBV6-6; TRBD1 agrees at 8 bases. The CDR3 has 15 residues. CDR1 and CDR2 from the germline V gene are MNHNY and SVGAGI (reference sequence). The J segment lost 5 bases and the V segment lost 6 bases, leaving 11 bases of the junction unmatched. CDR3 sequence (DNA): TGTGCCAGCAGGGGTCGGACAGGGACGGGGGAGACCCAGTACTTC. It encodes CASRGRTGTGETQYF.

The chain employs TRBV29-1 and TRBJ2-4; a possible D gene is TRBD1 (6 bases). V was shortened by 6 bases and J by 8 bases, with 14 bases between the two germline ends. The CDR3 has 12 residues. Per germline, CDR1 SQVTM and CDR2 ANQGSEA. The DNA for the CDR3 is TGCAGCGTCTGGGACATACGGGACATTCAGTACTTC. This gives the protein CSVWDIRDIQYF.

This clonotype was counted at least ten times. The chain couples TRBV7-9 to TRBJ1-4; D is unclear. Trimming stripped 4 bases from V and 8 bases from J, with 20 bases between. The CDR3 loop spans 16 amino acids. Per the germline V gene, CDR1 is SEHNR and CDR2 is FQNEAQ (reference sequence). The CDR3 DNA reads TGTGCCAGCAGCTCACTTCTCCCCGGGGAGGACGAAAAACTGTTTTTT. This codes for CASSSLLPGEDEKLFF.

The sample holds many counts of this clonotype. This chain uses TRBV20-1 with TRBJ1-1, with D possibly TRBD1 on 6 matching bases. The CDR3 runs to 13 residues. V was clipped by 6 bases and J by 1 base, with 12 bases between them. In germline, CDR1 is DFQATT, CDR2 SNEGSKA (reference sequence). The CDR3 coding sequence is TGCAGTGCCCCGGGACAATCGAACACTGAAGCTTTCTTT. Protein sequence: CSAPGQSNTEAFF.

This clonotype was seen ten or more times. The rearrangement links TRBV6-5 to TRBJ1-1; D ambiguous. The V and J ends lost 0 bases and 7 bases respectively, with 6 bases between them. Germline V lookup: CDR1 MNHEY, CDR2 SVGAGI. The CDR3 consists of 12 residues. Written as DNA, the CDR3 is TGTGCCAGCAGTTACTCGGGGAATGAAGCTTTCTTT. Protein product: CASSYSGNEAFF.

This clonotype was picked up many times. The chain combines TRBV4-2 with TRBJ2-5, with 9 bases lining up with TRBD2. The ends lost 3 bases at V and 2 bases at J; junction bases unmatched: 10. This CDR3 is built from 17 residues. Looked up from germline, CDR1 is LGHNA and CDR2 is YNFKEQ. The CDR3 reads CASSHYGASGDQETQYF. The CDR3 DNA is TGTGCCAGCAGCCACTACGGGGCTAGCGGGGATCAAGAGACCCAGTACTTC.

There are many counts of this clonotype. The V and J genes are TRBV7-2 and TRBJ2-5; 8 positions agree with TRBD1. In germline, CDR1 is SGHTA, CDR2 FQGNSA. J gave up 4 bases and V 2 bases, and 9 bases lay outside the gene matches. The CDR3 totals 16 residues. For the CDR3, the DNA is TGTGCCAGCAGCTTATGGGGCCAGGGGGCGGGAGAGACCCAGTACTTC. It specifies CASSLWGQGAGETQYF.

V gene TRBV28 combines with J gene TRBJ1-3, with no clear D. CDR3 length: 14 residues. The V end was cut by 5 bases, the J end by 3 bases, with 11 bases between. Germline V gives CDR1 MDHEN, CDR2 SYDVKM. CDR3: CASSPIWSGNTIYF. CDR3 nucleotide sequence: TGTGCCAGCAGTCCAATCTGGAGTGGAAACACCATATATTTT.

This clonotype appeared a few times. This chain uses TRBV6-5 with TRBJ2-1; tentative D call: TRBD1 (6 bases). V lost 4 bases, J lost 4 bases, and 14 bases lay in between. In germline, CDR1 is MNHEY, CDR2 SVGAGI. The length of the CDR3 is 15 residues. In nucleotides, the CDR3 is TGTGCCAGCAGTTCCCGGGCAGGGGTATACAATGAGCAGTTCTTC. This encodes CASSSRAGVYNEQFF.

The chain links TRBV4-2 to TRBJ1-4; 9 bases fit TRBD1. With V trimmed by 6 bases and J by 8 bases, 4 bases remained unmatched. In germline, CDR1 is LGHNA, CDR2 YNFKEQ. The CDR3 has 13 amino acids. CDR3 in DNA: TGTGCCAGCAGTTCGGGACAGGGCGAAAAACTGTTTTTT. Amino acid sequence: CASSSGQGEKLFF.

At least ten counts were recorded for this clonotype. This chain joins TRBV6-1 and TRBJ2-2; perhaps TRBD1 as D (6 bases). Between the trimmed V and J ends, which lost 3 bases and 3 bases, there was a span of 11 bases. CDR3 size: 15 residues. The germline CDR1 and CDR2 sequences are MNHNS and SASEGT. CDR3 residues: CASSDGGLDTGELFF. The CDR3 DNA reads as TGTGCCAGCAGTGATGGGGGCTTAGACACCGGGGAGCTGTTTTTT.

This clonotype was counted between two and nine times. V is TRBV29-1 and J is TRBJ1-2; D uncertain. Germline V CDR1 and CDR2: SQVTM, ANQGSEA. V was cut by 5 bases and J by 8 bases, with 15 bases left in between. This CDR3 comprises 12 residues. This CDR3 is CSVNGESRGYTF. The DNA of the CDR3 is TGCAGCGTTAACGGGGAGTCTCGGGGCTACACCTTC.

The table lists this clonotype with many counts. The V call is TRBV2, the J call TRBJ2-2; D perhaps matches TRBD2 (6 bases). Trimming shortened V by 6 bases and J by 0 bases, and 14 bases separated the two germline ends. Germline CDR1 is SNHLY and CDR2 is FYNNEI. This CDR3 is built from 16 residues. In DNA, the CDR3 is TGTGCCAGCAGGTTTGAGAAGCGGGCGAACACCGGGGAGCTGTTTTTT. It codes for CASRFEKRANTGELFF. Variable domain in full (rest from reference TRBV2 and TRBJ2-2): EPEVTQTPSHQVTQMGQEVILRCVPISNHLYFYWYRQILGQKVEFLVSFYNNEISEKSEIFDDQFSVERPDGSNFTLKIRSTKLEDSAMYFCASRFEKRANTGELFFGEGSRLTVL.

In this sample, this clonotype turned up many times. The chain uses TRBV7-9 and TRBJ1-1; 10 bases agree with TRBD1. The germline V gene has CDR1 SEHNR and CDR2 FQNEAQ (reference sequence). The CDR3 has 19 residues. V shed 2 bases and J 1 base; nucleotides not matched to a gene: 13. In DNA, the CDR3 is TGTGCCAGCAGCTTATATCCGAGACCCCGGGACAGGGGGAACACTGAAGCTTTCTTT. Translating it yields CASSLYPRPRDRGNTEAFF.

This clonotype was seen only a few times. This sequence joins TRBV7-9 and TRBJ2-3; perhaps TRBD2 as D (6 bases). This CDR3 has 15 residues. V dropped 1 base and J dropped 0 bases, with 8 bases sitting between them. Per the germline V gene, CDR1 is SEHNR and CDR2 is FQNEAQ (reference sequence). CDR3: CASSLVSGSTDTQYF. In nucleotides, the CDR3 is TGTGCCAGCAGCTTAGTCAGCGGGAGCACAGATACGCAGTATTTT.

This clonotype was counted many times. The chain couples TRBV7-2 to TRBJ2-7; TRBD1 matches 8 bases. Trimming removed 4 bases from V and 5 bases from J; junction bases left unmatched: 7. CDR3 length: 14 amino acids. From germline, CDR1 is SGHTA and CDR2 FQGNSA. The CDR3 loop is CASSSRTGYHEQYF. DNA for the CDR3: TGTGCCAGCAGCTCTAGGACAGGGTACCACGAGCAGTACTTC.

This clonotype was detected ten times or more. CDR3 in DNA: TGTGCCAGCAGCTTAACGGGGGACTACGAGCAGTACTTC. Amino acid sequence: CASSLTGDYEQYF. The V gene is TRBV7-2, the J gene TRBJ2-7, with a weak D call TRBD2 (6 bases). Looked up from germline, CDR1 is SGHTA and CDR2 is FQGNSA. This CDR3 is built from 13 residues. V lost 2 bases to trimming and J lost 3 bases, with 8 bases between them.

This clonotype was counted ten times or more. The chain employs TRBV11-2 and TRBJ2-5; 12 bases line up with TRBD2. V lost 5 bases to trimming and J lost 5 bases; unmatched junction nucleotides: 12. The CDR3 loop spans 17 amino acids. Looked up from germline, CDR1 is SGHAT and CDR2 is FQNNGV. Here the CDR3 DNA reads TGTGCCAGCAGCACGCTCCTAGCGGGAGGGCTTCCGGAGACCCAGTACTTC. This encodes CASSTLLAGGLPETQYF. Full variable domain (rest looked up from reference TRBV11-2 and TRBJ2-5): EAGVAQSPRYKIIEKRQSVAFWCNPISGHATLYWYQQILGQGPKLLIQFQNNGVVDDSQLPKDRFSAERLKGVDSTLKIQPAKLEDSAVYLCASSTLLAGGLPETQYFGPGTRLLVL.